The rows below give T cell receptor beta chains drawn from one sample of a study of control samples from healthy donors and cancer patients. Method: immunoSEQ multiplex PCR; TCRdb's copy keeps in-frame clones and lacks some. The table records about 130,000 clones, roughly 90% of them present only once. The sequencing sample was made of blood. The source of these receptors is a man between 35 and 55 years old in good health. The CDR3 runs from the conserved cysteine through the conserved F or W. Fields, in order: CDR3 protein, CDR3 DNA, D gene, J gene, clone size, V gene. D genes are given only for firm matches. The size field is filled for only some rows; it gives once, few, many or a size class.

CDR3: CASSVRSGGVGEQYF
DNA: TGCGCCAGCAGTGTAAGGAGCGGGGGGGTCGGAGAGCAGTACTTC
D: TRBD2
J: TRBJ2-7
size: once
V: TRBV10-2

CDR3: CASSQYHGPGQPQHF
DNA: TGTGCCAGCAGCCAATATCACGGACCGGGTCAGCCCCAGCATTTT
D: NA
J: TRBJ1-5
size: NA
V: TRBV14

CDR3: CASSPGVGDTQYF
DNA: TGTGCCAGCTCACCAGGGGTTGGAGATACGCAGTATTTT
D: NA
J: TRBJ2-3
size: NA
V: TRBV18

CDR3: CASHTGGGQANSPLHF
DNA: TGTGCCAGCCATACCGGGGGGGGACAGGCCAATTCACCCCTCCACTTT
D: TRBD1
J: TRBJ1-6
size: NA
V: TRBV6-4

CDR3: CASSLDGRNYNEQFF
DNA: TGTGCCAGCAGCCTCGACGGGCGAAACTACAATGAGCAGTTCTTC
D: NA
J: TRBJ2-1
size: NA
V: TRBV11-3

CDR3: CASSPRLGSGANVLTF
DNA: TGTGCCAGCAGCCCAAGGCTAGGGTCAGGGGCCAACGTCCTGACTTTC
D: NA
J: TRBJ2-6
size: NA
V: TRBV2

CDR3: CASSLGAGVRTDTQYF
DNA: TGCGCCAGCAGCTTGGGAGCGGGGGTGAGAACAGATACGCAGTATTTT
D: TRBD2
J: TRBJ2-3
size: NA
V: TRBV5-1

CDR3: CAISVGDTGEPQHF
DNA: TGTGCCATCAGTGTCGGGGACACCGGCGAGCCCCAGCATTTT
D: NA
J: TRBJ1-5
size: once
V: TRBV10-3

CDR3: CASSQDRTVEQFF
DNA: TGTGCCAGCAGCCAAGATCGGACAGTAGAGCAGTTCTTC
D: NA
J: TRBJ2-1
size: NA
V: TRBV3-1/TRBV3-2

CDR3: CASSVGQWETQYF
DNA: TGTGCCAGCAGCGTCGGACAGTGGGAGACCCAGTACTTC
D: NA
J: TRBJ2-5
size: NA
V: TRBV9

CDR3: CASSRETGANYGYTF
DNA: TGTGCCAGCTCACGAGAGACAGGTGCTAACTATGGCTACACCTTC
D: NA
J: TRBJ1-2
size: NA
V: TRBV18

CDR3: CASSHNLGTSGSYTF
DNA: TGTGCCAGCAGCCATAACTTGGGGACGTCCGGAAGCTACACCTTC
D: NA
J: TRBJ1-2
size: NA
V: TRBV3-1/TRBV3-2

CDR3: CASSLVRGNQPQHF
DNA: TGTGCCAGCAGTCTGGTCAGGGGTAATCAGCCCCAGCATTTT
D: NA
J: TRBJ1-5
size: NA
V: TRBV27

CDR3: CASSLTAIQETQYF
DNA: TGTGCCAGCAGTTTGACAGCAATCCAAGAGACCCAGTACTTC
D: NA
J: TRBJ2-5
size: NA
V: TRBV28

CDR3: CATGAGAVFGTEAFF
DNA: TGTGCCACCGGAGCGGGGGCCGTCTTCGGGACTGAAGCTTTCTTT
D: NA
J: TRBJ1-1
size: NA
V: TRBV15

CDR3: CAGHWGGETQYF
DNA: TGTGCCGGCCACTGGGGGGGAGAGACCCAGTACTTC
D: TRBD2
J: TRBJ2-5
size: NA
V: TRBV30

CDR3: CASSRQGDHEAFF
DNA: TGTGCCAGCAGCCGACAGGGGGATCATGAAGCTTTCTTT
D: TRBD1
J: TRBJ1-1
size: NA
V: TRBV9

CDR3: CASSFTARGIYEQYF
DNA: TGTGCCAGCAGTTTCACGGCTCGGGGGATCTACGAGCAGTACTTC
D: NA
J: TRBJ2-7
size: NA
V: TRBV27

CDR3: CSASRDRAPYEQYF
DNA: TGCAGTGCTAGTCGAGACAGGGCCCCCTACGAGCAGTACTTC
D: TRBD1
J: TRBJ2-7
size: NA
V: TRBV20-1

CDR3: CASSQASGGIQETQYF
DNA: TGTGCCAGCAGCCAAGCGAGCGGGGGGATCCAAGAGACCCAGTACTTC
D: TRBD2
J: TRBJ2-5
size: NA
V: TRBV3-1/TRBV3-2

CDR3: CASSQRGFGETQYF
DNA: TGTGCCAGCAGCCAGAGGGGGTTCGGGGAGACCCAGTACTTC
D: NA
J: TRBJ2-5
size: NA
V: TRBV14

CDR3: CASSLGVVSGNTIYF
DNA: TGTGCCAGCAGCTTAGGAGTTGTCTCTGGAAACACCATATATTTT
D: NA
J: TRBJ1-3
size: NA
V: TRBV7-9

CDR3: CASSRQGALETQYF
DNA: TGTGCCAGCAGCCGACAGGGGGCGCTTGAGACCCAGTACTTC
D: TRBD1
J: TRBJ2-5
size: NA
V: TRBV5-4

CDR3: CASSESGGNQPQHF
DNA: TGCGCCAGCAGTGAGAGTGGCGGCAATCAGCCCCAGCATTTT
D: NA
J: TRBJ1-5
size: NA
V: TRBV10-2

CDR3: CACISGFSTDTQYF
DNA: TGTGCCTGCATATCAGGCTTTAGCACAGATACGCAGTATTTT
D: NA
J: TRBJ2-3
size: NA
V: TRBV30

CDR3: CSARSREKLFF
DNA: TGCAGTGCTAGAAGCAGGGAAAAACTGTTTTTT
D: NA
J: TRBJ1-4
size: few
V: TRBV20-1

CDR3: CASSGQGAPVSPLHF
DNA: TGCGCCAGCAGTGGACAGGGGGCGCCGGTATCACCCCTCCACTTT
D: TRBD1
J: TRBJ1-6
size: NA
V: TRBV5-1

CDR3: CASSRDSSGNTIYF
DNA: TGTGCCAGCAGCCGGGACAGCTCTGGAAACACCATATATTTT
D: TRBD1
J: TRBJ1-3
size: NA
V: TRBV7-8

CDR3: CASSFGSGAYEQYF
DNA: TGTGCCAGCAGTTTTGGATCAGGGGCCTACGAGCAGTACTTC
D: NA
J: TRBJ2-7
size: NA
V: TRBV28

CDR3: CATSRPNQPQHF
DNA: TGTGCCACCAGCAGACCCAATCAGCCCCAGCATTTT
D: NA
J: TRBJ1-5
size: NA
V: TRBV24-1

CDR3: CAISGTGSYEAFF
DNA: TGTGCCATCAGTGGAACAGGGTCTTATGAAGCTTTCTTT
D: NA
J: TRBJ1-1
size: NA
V: TRBV10-3

CDR3: CASSIWTSGMNTEAFF
DNA: TGTGCCAGCAGCATTTGGACCTCGGGGATGAACACTGAAGCTTTCTTT
D: NA
J: TRBJ1-1
size: once
V: TRBV7-2

CDR3: CATSGIQGWGANVLTF
DNA: TGTGCCACCAGTGGCATACAGGGGTGGGGGGCCAACGTCCTGACTTTC
D: TRBD1
J: TRBJ2-6
size: NA
V: TRBV24-1

CDR3: CASNPGTGLDTEAFF
DNA: TGTGCCAGCAATCCTGGGACAGGGTTGGACACTGAAGCTTTCTTT
D: TRBD1
J: TRBJ1-1
size: NA
V: TRBV6-5

CDR3: CSVRTKGIYGYTF
DNA: TGCAGCGTTAGGACAAAGGGTATCTATGGCTACACCTTC
D: NA
J: TRBJ1-2
size: NA
V: TRBV29-1

CDR3: CASSEQGGGGGAQYF
DNA: TGCGCCAGCAGTGAGCAGGGCGGGGGCGGAGGAGCCCAGTACTTC
D: NA
J: TRBJ2-5
size: NA
V: TRBV10-2

CDR3: CASSQETEEKLFF
DNA: TGTGCCAGCAGCCAAGAAACGGAAGAAAAACTGTTTTTT
D: NA
J: TRBJ1-4
size: NA
V: TRBV3-1/TRBV3-2

CDR3: CASSVAAAGGTGGYTF
DNA: TGTGCCAGCAGCGTAGCCGCCGCAGGGGGCACGGGAGGCTACACCTTC
D: TRBD1
J: TRBJ1-2
size: once
V: TRBV9

CDR3: CASSTDASSGNTIYF
DNA: TGCGCCAGCAGCACGGACGCAAGCTCTGGAAACACCATATATTTT
D: NA
J: TRBJ1-3
size: NA
V: TRBV5-1

CDR3: CASSLPGGYEQYF
DNA: TGTGCCAGCAGTCTCCCGGGGGGCTACGAGCAGTACTTC
D: TRBD2
J: TRBJ2-7
size: NA
V: TRBV6-5

CDR3: CAINIPDSNNSPLHF
DNA: TGTGCCATCAACATCCCGGACAGCAATAATTCACCCCTCCACTTT
D: NA
J: TRBJ1-6
size: NA
V: TRBV6-6

CDR3: CASSLRRTAPYEQYF
DNA: TGTGCCAGCAGCTTGCGTCGGACGGCCCCCTACGAGCAGTACTTC
D: NA
J: TRBJ2-7
size: NA
V: TRBV7-8

CDR3: CASSEVIQREETQYF
DNA: TGTGCCAGCAGTGAAGTTATACAGAGGGAAGAGACCCAGTACTTC
D: NA
J: TRBJ2-5
size: NA
V: TRBV6-1

CDR3: CASSSPPGQSSYEQYF
DNA: TGTGCCAGCAGCTCACCTCCGGGACAGAGCTCCTACGAGCAGTACTTC
D: TRBD1
J: TRBJ2-7
size: NA
V: TRBV7-2

CDR3: CASSPRPGLRPFF
DNA: TGCGCCAGCAGCCCCCGCCCGGGACTCCGTCCGTTCTTC
D: NA
J: TRBJ2-1
size: NA
V: TRBV5-1